This T cell receptor beta chain was sequenced during a study of cytomegalovirus exposure and HLA in healthy donors. On this clone itself: Its cognate antigen is unknown.

Primers for the PCR totalled 60 Vbeta and 13 Jbeta. Authors' processing steps: The authors later counted roughly 79 million unique TCR beta chains, 9.5 million to 11 million of them shared. Generated by immunoSEQ multiplex PCR, the TCRdb table keeps only in-frame clones and is missing some. V and J calls and clone size are as listed in that table; D and trimming were resolved from the DNA. The sample gives about 90,000 clones, approximately 78% of which show up once; around 4.3% is in the top ten. The CDR3 is 16 amino acids. The J segment lost 3 bases and the V segment lost 1 base, leaving 3 bases of the junction unmatched. Germline V gives CDR1 GTSNPN, CDR2 SVGIG (reference sequence). Overall study results and limits: TRBV6-2, TRBV6-3 and some other V segments were excluded as indistinguishable. A later analysis by the authors found several of the most significant clusters apparently linked to common viral pathogens. Presence/absence comparisons presumed near-even sequencing depth among donors.

The gene calls are TRBV30 and TRBJ2-1; 13 bases agree with TRBD2. Sequencing used PBMCs. The receptor comes from a woman aged 40 to 50 in good health and CMV-seropositive. Here the CDR3 DNA reads TGTGCCTGGAGTGCTGGACTAGCGGGGGTCTACAATGAGCAGTTCTTC. Translated, it gives CAWSAGLAGVYNEQFF.